This TCR beta chain stems from a study of human T cells and chemical hapten exposure. Across the whole study: Upper back patch tests used 0.01% DPC, scored after 6 days. General study findings and limits: There was no change with DPC sensitization in TCRs above 1 in 1000 frequency. Patch test score rose with PT1 expanded TCR count, significant at thresholds 8, 16 and 32, not 4.

Time point meaning: patch test 2, 6 weeks after DPC sensitization. Indicated treatment: therapeutic diphenylcyclopropenone sensitization with weekly scalp DPC. Unique molecular identifiers were affixed to discrete cDNA molecules within the library. Using its own MiXCR run on the RACE reads, TCRdb lists one record per CDR3 protein. Of 330,000 or so distinct CDR3 sequences in the sample, around 6% were seen once. In regard to this clonotype: As yet, its antigen is unknown.

Per germline, CDR1 MGHDK and CDR2 SYGVNS. V was clipped by 6 bases and J by 3 bases, with 14 bases between them. The CDR3 totals 15 residues. The chain recombines TRBV25-1 with TRBJ2-2, with D perhaps matching TRBD2 (7 bases). This TCR was sampled from a young woman with alopecia areata. Some clones in this sample may be carry-over from other donors' samples. Sequencing used whole blood, obtained in connection with sensitization to the hapten diphenylcyclopropenone (DPC). The CDR3 here is CASREGEGDTGELFF. In nucleotides, the CDR3 is TGTGCCAGCAGGGAGGGGGAGGGAGACACCGGGGAGCTGTTTTTT.